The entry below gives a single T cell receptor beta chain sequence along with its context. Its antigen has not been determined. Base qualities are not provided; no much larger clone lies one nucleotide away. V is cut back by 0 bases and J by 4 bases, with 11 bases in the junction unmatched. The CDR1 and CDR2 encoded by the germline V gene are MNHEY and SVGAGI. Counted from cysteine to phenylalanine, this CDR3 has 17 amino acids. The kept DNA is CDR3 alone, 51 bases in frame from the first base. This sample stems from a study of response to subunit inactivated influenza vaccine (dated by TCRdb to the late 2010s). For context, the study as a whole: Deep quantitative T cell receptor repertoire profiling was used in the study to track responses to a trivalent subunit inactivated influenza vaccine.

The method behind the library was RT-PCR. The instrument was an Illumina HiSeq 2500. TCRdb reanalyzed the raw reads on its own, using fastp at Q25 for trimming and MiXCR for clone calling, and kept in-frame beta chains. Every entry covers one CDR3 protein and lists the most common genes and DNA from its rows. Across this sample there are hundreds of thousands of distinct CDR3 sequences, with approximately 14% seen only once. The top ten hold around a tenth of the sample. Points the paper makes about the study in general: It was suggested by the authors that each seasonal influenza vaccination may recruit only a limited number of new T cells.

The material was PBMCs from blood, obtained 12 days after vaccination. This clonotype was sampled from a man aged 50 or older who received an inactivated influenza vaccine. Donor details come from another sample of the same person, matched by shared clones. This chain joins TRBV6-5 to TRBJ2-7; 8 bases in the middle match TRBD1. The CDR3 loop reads CASSYSVLDRGAYEQYF. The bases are TGTGCCAGCAGTTACTCGGTTCTAGACAGGGGCGCGTACGAGCAGTACTTC.